This T cell receptor (beta chain) was identified during a study of identical twins. The CDR3 runs 13 residues. V lost 6 bases and J lost 0, with 6 bases in between. Germline V CDR1 and CDR2: SNHLY, FYNNEI. cDNA carried unique molecular identifiers, and a universal primer site was added by template switching. MiXCR, run by TCRdb on the 5' RACE reads, gives a single entry per CDR3 protein. The table includes hundreds of thousands of distinct CDR3 sequences, roughly an eighth detected once. The sample was also linked to a second study, of yellow fever vaccine responses in identical twins.

Sequenced sample: PBMCs. The chain joins TRBV2 to TRBJ1-3, with D unresolved. The TCR sequence derives from a woman aged 18-30 years in good health. Written as DNA, the CDR3 is TGTGCCAGCAGGGGAATCTCTGGAAACACCATATATTTT. Translation: CASRGISGNTIYF.